The next 7 T cell receptor beta chains were all read from a single sample in a study of blood T cell repertoires in COVID-19. TCRdb's copy holds only in-frame clones and misses some; the assay was immunoSEQ multiplex PCR. The table shows 450,000 or so clones, with around 90% occurring only once. Sequenced sample: peripheral blood. The receptors stem from a man aged 18 to 29 with COVID-19, enrolled during active disease.

The rearrangement uses TRBV4-2 and TRBJ2-1, with TRBD2 as a possible D gene (6 bases). CDR1 LGHNA and CDR2 YNFKEQ come from the germline V gene. V was trimmed by 1 base and J by 0 bases, leaving 7 bases between them. The CDR3 has 15 residues. The CDR3 bases are TGTGCCAGCAGCCAAGTAGCGGACTCCTACAATGAGCAGTTCTTC. It is translated as CASSQVADSYNEQFF.

The chain has TRBV2 and TRBJ1-6; TRBD1 matches 9 bases. The CDR3 is made up of 16 amino acids. The trim removed 3 bases at V and 8 bases at J, leaving 8 bases unmatched. Per the germline V gene, CDR1 is SNHLY and CDR2 is FYNNEI. CDR3 in DNA: TGTGCCAGCAGTGACCATACAGGGGGCGCATATTCACCCCTCCACTTT. Protein sequence: CASSDHTGGAYSPLHF. The full variable domain, its missing parts supplied by reference TRBV2 and TRBJ1-6, is EPEVTQTPSHQVTQMGQEVILRCVPISNHLYFYWYRQILGQKVEFLVSFYNNEISEKSEIFDDQFSVERPDGSNFTLKIRSTKLEDSAMYFCASSDHTGGAYSPLHFGNGTRLTVT.

This chain uses TRBV10-1 with TRBJ1-2, with D unclear. CDR3 size: 15 residues. CDR1 and CDR2 (germline): WNHNN, SYGVQD (reference sequence). Between the trimmed V and J ends, which lost 4 bases and 4 bases, there was a span of 16 bases. CDR3 residues: CASSVWPIVRYGYTF. The CDR3 DNA reads TGCGCCAGCAGTGTCTGGCCGATCGTCCGCTATGGCTACACCTTC.

The rearrangement joins TRBV7-8 to TRBJ2-3; no clear D. Germline V gives CDR1 SGHVS, CDR2 FQNEAQ. The CDR3 runs 15 residues. The V and J ends lost 2 bases and 1 base respectively, with 10 bases between them. The CDR3 DNA follows: TGTGCCAGCAGCTTATTGAGAGTCGGCACAGATACGCAGTATTTT. It is translated as CASSLLRVGTDTQYF.

The gene calls are TRBV6-2 or TRBV6-3 and TRBJ2-1; TRBD2 matches 7 bases. The germline CDR1 and CDR2 sequences are MNHEY and SVGEGT. Losses at the gene ends were 4 bases for V and 2 bases for J; bases not matched to a gene: 5. The CDR3 loop spans 15 amino acids. CDR3 DNA sequence: TGTGCCAGCAGTTTTGAGGGAGGGCCCTACAATGAGCAGTTCTTC. Residues: CASSFEGGPYNEQFF.

This chain uses TRBV7-9 with TRBJ2-3; TRBD2 matches 7 bases. Germline CDR1 reads SEHNR; CDR2 reads FQNEAQ (reference sequence). Germline trimming cut 5 bases from V and 4 bases from J; bases unmatched to any gene: 6. The CDR3 loop spans 14 amino acids. The CDR3 reads CASSPSAGSDTQYF. The DNA for the CDR3 is TGTGCCAGCAGCCCCTCAGCGGGGTCAGATACGCAGTATTTT. The variable domain in full, with the rest retrieved from reference TRBV7-9 and TRBJ2-3, is DTGVSQNPRHKITKRGQNVTFRCDPISEHNRLYWYRQTLGQGPEFLTYFQNEAQLEKSRLLSDRFSAERPKGSFSTLEIQRTEQGDSAMYLCASSPSAGSDTQYFGPGTRLTVL.

V is TRBV27 and J is TRBJ2-2, with 9 bases lining up with TRBD2. Germline values: CDR1 MNHEY, CDR2 SMNVEV (reference sequence). Trimming took 5 bases from V and 2 from J; bases not matched to a gene: 9. The CDR3 length is 17 residues. This CDR3 is CASSLPGLASNTGELFF. The CDR3 region has the DNA TGTGCCAGCAGTCTCCCCGGACTAGCGAGTAACACCGGGGAGCTGTTTTTT.